These 17 T cell receptor beta chains came from one sample sequenced in a study of shared clonotypes between healthy human individuals. Sequenced by immunoSEQ multiplex PCR; TCRdb stores in-frame clones only, minus some. The repertoire holds some 2 million clones, with about 94% as singletons. Terminally differentiated effector memory CD45RA+ cells were left out of the naive CD8 fraction, which was CD45RO-negative and positively selected for CCR7. Sequencing input: naive CD8+ T cells sorted from blood. These receptors originate from a young man in good health.

The genes are TRBV29-1 and TRBJ1-3, with D uncertain. Trimming cost V 7 bases and J 1 base, with 20 bases left between them. The CDR3 spans 16 residues. CDR1 is SQVTM, CDR2 ANQGSEA, per germline. CDR3 in amino acids: CSAGMGVLRSGNTIYF. The CDR3 coding sequence is TGCAGCGCCGGGATGGGCGTACTGAGGTCTGGAAACACCATATATTTT.

The chain recombines TRBV11-2 with TRBJ2-5; no clear D gene. The CDR3 loop spans 15 amino acids. Germline V gives CDR1 SGHAT, CDR2 FQNNGV. Trimming removed 5 bases from V and 2 bases from J, with 15 bases in between. The CDR3 DNA sequence: TGTGCCAGCAGCAACCCCAGTCGGGCTCAAGAGACCCAGTACTTC. Translating gives CASSNPSRAQETQYF.

The chain has TRBV9 and TRBJ1-6; TRBD1 is a possible D gene (5 bases). The CDR3 loop spans 15 amino acids. Trimming cost V 0 bases and J 6 bases, with 10 bases left between them. CDR1 and CDR2 (germline): SGDLS, YYNGEE. CDR3 nucleotide sequence: TGTGCCAGCAGCGTAGGAGGGGAACCTAATTCACCCCTCCACTTT. Protein sequence: CASSVGGEPNSPLHF.

The chain joins TRBV7-9 to TRBJ2-1; TRBD2 matches 13 bases. Per the germline V gene, CDR1 is SEHNR and CDR2 is FQNEAQ (reference sequence). V gave up 5 bases and J gave up 4 bases; unmatched junction bases: 5. The CDR3 contains 16 residues. The CDR3 spells CASSHGLAGAYNEQFF. The CDR3 DNA sequence: TGTGCCAGCAGCCACGGACTAGCGGGAGCTTACAATGAGCAGTTCTTC.

The rearrangement joins TRBV5-8 to TRBJ1-1; tentatively, D is TRBD1 (5 bases). There are 11 residues in the CDR3. CDR1 and CDR2 from the germline V gene are SGHTS and YDEGEE. The V and J ends lost 0 bases and 8 bases respectively, with 5 bases between them. The CDR3 bases are TGTGCCAGCAGCTTGGGACAGGAAGCTTTCTTT. This gives the protein CASSLGQEAFF.

V is TRBV9 and J is TRBJ2-1; the D gene is possibly TRBD2 (5 bases). CDR3 size: 14 residues. V was cut by 0 bases and J by 8 bases, with 12 bases left in between. Germline assignment: CDR1 SGDLS and CDR2 YYNGEE. This CDR3 reads CASSVELALDEQFF. CDR3 coding DNA: TGTGCCAGCAGCGTAGAGCTAGCACTCGATGAGCAGTTCTTC. The full variable domain, its missing parts supplied by reference TRBV9 and TRBJ2-1, is DSGVTQTPKHLITATGQRVTLRCSPRSGDLSVYWYQQSLDQGLQFLIQYYNGEERAKGNILERFSAQQFPDLHSELNLSSLELGDSALYFCASSVELALDEQFFGPGTRLTVL.

The J gene is TRBJ2-3, the V gene TRBV4-1, with TRBD2 identical over 8 bases. Germline CDR1 reads MGHRA; CDR2 reads YSYEKL. This CDR3 is 15 amino acids long. Unmatched junction bases numbered 2, after V lost 2 bases and J lost 1 base. The CDR3 here is CASSQLSGGTDTQYF. The CDR3 DNA reads as TGCGCCAGCAGCCAACTTAGCGGGGGCACAGATACGCAGTATTTT.

This rearrangement joins TRBV5-1 to TRBJ1-2; perhaps TRBD1 as D (6 bases). Germline CDR1 and CDR2: SGHRS and YFSETQ. This CDR3 spans 14 amino acids. The V end was cut by 4 bases, the J end by 3 bases, with 13 bases between. The CDR3 region has the DNA TGCGCCAGCAGCCCCCGCGGGGGCCACTATGGCTACACCTTC. As protein: CASSPRGGHYGYTF. The complete variable domain, with remaining parts taken from reference TRBV5-1 and TRBJ1-2, reads KAGVTQTPRYLIKTRGQQVTLSCSPISGHRSVSWYQQTPGQGLQFLFEYFSETQRNKGNFPGRFSGRQFSNSRSEMNVSTLELGDSALYLCASSPRGGHYGYTFGSGTRLTVV.

This chain links TRBV7-5 with TRBJ1-2. TRBV7-5 is a documented pseudogene. The length of the CDR3 is 18 residues. The CDR3 loop is CARSPAAGEGGLNYGYTF. The CDR3 DNA sequence: TGTGCCAGAAGCCCTGCCGCTGGGGAGGGGGGGTTAAACTATGGCTACACCTTC.

A single count supports this clone. This chain links TRBV11-3 with TRBJ2-3, with no clear D. V dropped 4 bases and J dropped 1 base, with 12 bases sitting between them. This CDR3 is 15 amino acids long. Germline values: CDR1 SGHNT, CDR2 YENEEA. The CDR3 loop is CASSYGSRGTDTQYF. CDR3 in DNA: TGTGCCAGCAGCTATGGCTCAAGGGGCACAGATACGCAGTATTTT.

The chain links TRBV11-2 to TRBJ2-5; D might be TRBD1 (7 bases). This CDR3 has 15 residues. The germline V and J ends were trimmed by 4 bases and 2 bases, with 14 bases remaining between them. CDR1 SGHAT and CDR2 FQNNGV come from the germline V gene. The CDR3 reads CASSWRAGQQETQYF. The CDR3 nucleotides read TGTGCCAGCAGCTGGAGGGCGGGACAGCAAGAGACCCAGTACTTC.

The rearrangement uses TRBV7-9 and TRBJ2-5; 13 nucleotides match TRBD2. The CDR3 extends over 17 amino acids. V shed 4 bases, J shed 5 bases, and the junction held 10 bases outside the gene matches. The V gene's germline CDR1 is SEHNR and CDR2 FQNEAQ (reference sequence). CDR3 region: CASSSAGLAGVGETQYF. DNA for the CDR3: TGTGCCAGCAGCTCGGCCGGACTAGCGGGGGTCGGGGAGACCCAGTACTTC.

For this clone: Distinct nucleotide sequences in the sample also encode this CDR3. The CDR3 spells CASSPSGGNEQFF. CDR3 in DNA: TGCGCCAGCAGCCCCTCCGGGGGGAATGAGCAGTTCTTC. The chain recombines TRBV5-1 with TRBJ2-1; TRBD2 matches 7 bases. V shed 4 bases, J shed 7 bases, and the junction held 5 bases outside the gene matches. CDR1 and CDR2 (germline): SGHRS, YFSETQ. CDR3 length: 13 residues.

The V call is TRBV10-3, the J call TRBJ1-5; D may be TRBD1 (6 bases). Trimming took off 0 bases at V and 1 base at J, with 10 bases between the two ends. Germline CDR1 is ENHRY and CDR2 is SYGVKD. The CDR3 length is 16 residues. DNA of the CDR3: TGTGCCATCAGTGAGTCGACAGGAGAGAGCAATCAGCCCCAGCATTTT. Its protein is CAISESTGESNQPQHF.

Here the CDR3 DNA reads TGTGCCAGCAGCTCGGTTACAGATACGCAGTATTTT. This encodes CASSSVTDTQYF. The J gene is TRBJ2-3, the V gene TRBV11-2; the D is unclear. Between the trimmed V and J ends, which lost 4 bases and 3 bases, there was a span of 5 bases. CDR1 and CDR2 (germline): SGHAT, FQNNGV. There are 12 residues in the CDR3.

This chain joins TRBV9 and TRBJ2-1; 7 bases are a match to TRBD2. There are 15 residues in the CDR3. The V segment lost 3 bases and the J segment 3 bases; nucleotides outside the gene matches: 6. Per germline, CDR1 SGDLS and CDR2 YYNGEE. The DNA of the CDR3 is TGTGCCAGCAGCGCTAGCGGCAAAGTCTACAATGAGCAGTTCTTC. Translation gives CASSASGKVYNEQFF. Variable domain in full (rest from reference TRBV9 and TRBJ2-1): DSGVTQTPKHLITATGQRVTLRCSPRSGDLSVYWYQQSLDQGLQFLIQYYNGEERAKGNILERFSAQQFPDLHSELNLSSLELGDSALYFCASSASGKVYNEQFFGPGTRLTVL.

This chain links TRBV27 with TRBJ2-7; perhaps TRBD1 as D (6 bases). Germline values: CDR1 MNHEY, CDR2 SMNVEV (reference sequence). CDR3 length: 15 amino acids. V was pared by 4 bases and J by 1 base, with 14 bases between. The CDR3 nucleotides are TGTGCCAGCAGTTCGGAACAGGGTTCTTCCTACGAGCAGTACTTC. Protein sequence: CASSSEQGSSYEQYF.